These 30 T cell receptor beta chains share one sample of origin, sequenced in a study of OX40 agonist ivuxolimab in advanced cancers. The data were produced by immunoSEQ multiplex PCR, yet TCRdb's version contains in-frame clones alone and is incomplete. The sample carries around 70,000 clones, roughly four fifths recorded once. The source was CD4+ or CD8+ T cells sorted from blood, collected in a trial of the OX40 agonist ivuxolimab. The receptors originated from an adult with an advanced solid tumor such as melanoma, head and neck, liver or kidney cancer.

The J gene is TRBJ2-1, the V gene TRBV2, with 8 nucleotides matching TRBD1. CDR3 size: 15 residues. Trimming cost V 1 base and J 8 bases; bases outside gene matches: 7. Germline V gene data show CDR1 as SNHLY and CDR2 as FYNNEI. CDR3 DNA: TGTGCCAGCAGTGAAGGAAGGACAGGGCGCGATGAGCAGTTCTTC. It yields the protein CASSEGRTGRDEQFF.

CDR3 sequence reads: CASSPEDTEAFF. CDR3 nucleotides: TGTGCCAGCAGTCCAGAGGACACTGAAGCTTTCTTT. J is TRBJ1-1 and V is TRBV28; D call uncertain. CDR3 length: 12 amino acids. The germline CDR1 and CDR2 sequences are MDHEN and SYDVKM. Trimming pared 5 bases from V and 3 bases from J, leaving 7 bases between. Full variable domain (outside the CDR3, taken from reference TRBV28 and TRBJ1-1): DVKVTQSSRYLVKRTGEKVFLECVQDMDHENMFWYRQDPGLGLRLIYFSYDVKMKEKGDIPEGYSVSREKKERFSLILESASTNQTSMYLCASSPEDTEAFFGQGTRLTVV.

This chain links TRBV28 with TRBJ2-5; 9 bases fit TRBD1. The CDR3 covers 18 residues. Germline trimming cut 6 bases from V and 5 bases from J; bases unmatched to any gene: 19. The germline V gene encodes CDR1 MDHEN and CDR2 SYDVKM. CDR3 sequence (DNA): TGTGCCAGCAGCTTTTTGCTTTTCCAACAGGGGGCTGATGAGACCCAGTACTTC. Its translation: CASSFLLFQQGADETQYF.

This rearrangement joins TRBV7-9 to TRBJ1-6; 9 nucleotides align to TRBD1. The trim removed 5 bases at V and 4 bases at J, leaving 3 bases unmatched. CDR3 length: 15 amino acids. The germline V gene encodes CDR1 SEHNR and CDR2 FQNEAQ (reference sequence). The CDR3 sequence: CASSPGQGYNSPLHF. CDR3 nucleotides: TGTGCCAGCAGCCCCGGACAGGGGTATAATTCACCCCTCCACTTT.

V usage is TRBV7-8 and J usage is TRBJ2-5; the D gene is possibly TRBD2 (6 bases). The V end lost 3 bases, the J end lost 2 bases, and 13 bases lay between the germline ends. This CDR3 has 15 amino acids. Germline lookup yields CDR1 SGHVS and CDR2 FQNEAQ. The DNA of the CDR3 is TGTGCCAGCAGCTTGGCGGGGCCCCCGCAAGAGACCCAGTACTTC. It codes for CASSLAGPPQETQYF.

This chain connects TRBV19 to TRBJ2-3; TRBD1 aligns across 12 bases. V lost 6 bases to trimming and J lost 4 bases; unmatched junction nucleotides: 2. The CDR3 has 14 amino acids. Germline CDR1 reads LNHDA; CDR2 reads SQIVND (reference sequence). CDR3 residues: CASRGTGGPDTQYF. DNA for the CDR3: TGTGCCAGTAGGGGGACAGGGGGCCCAGATACGCAGTATTTT.

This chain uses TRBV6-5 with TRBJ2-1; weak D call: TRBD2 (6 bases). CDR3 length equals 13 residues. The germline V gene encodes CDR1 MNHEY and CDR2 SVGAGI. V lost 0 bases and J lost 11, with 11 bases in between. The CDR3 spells CASSYSPSGQQFF. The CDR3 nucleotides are TGTGCCAGCAGTTACTCCCCGAGCGGGCAGCAGTTCTTC.

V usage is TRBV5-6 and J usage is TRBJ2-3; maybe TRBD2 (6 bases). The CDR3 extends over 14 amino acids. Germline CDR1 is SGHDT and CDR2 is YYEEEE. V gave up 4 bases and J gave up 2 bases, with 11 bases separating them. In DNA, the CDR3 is TGTGCCAGCAGCCCTAGCGTATCCACAGATACGCAGTATTTT. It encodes CASSPSVSTDTQYF.

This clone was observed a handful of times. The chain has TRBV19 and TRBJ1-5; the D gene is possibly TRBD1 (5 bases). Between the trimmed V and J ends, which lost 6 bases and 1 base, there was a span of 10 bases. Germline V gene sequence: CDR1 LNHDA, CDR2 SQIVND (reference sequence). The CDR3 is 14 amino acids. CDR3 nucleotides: TGTGCCAGTAGGGTAGCAGGGAGCAATCAGCCCCAGCATTTT. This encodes CASRVAGSNQPQHF.

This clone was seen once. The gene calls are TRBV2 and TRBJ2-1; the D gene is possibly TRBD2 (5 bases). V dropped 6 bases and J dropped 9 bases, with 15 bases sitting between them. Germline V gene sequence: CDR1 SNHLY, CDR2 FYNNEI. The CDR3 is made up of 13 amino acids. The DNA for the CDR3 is TGTGCCAGCAGGGACTGGCTAGCCGGTGAGCAGTTCTTC. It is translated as CASRDWLAGEQFF.

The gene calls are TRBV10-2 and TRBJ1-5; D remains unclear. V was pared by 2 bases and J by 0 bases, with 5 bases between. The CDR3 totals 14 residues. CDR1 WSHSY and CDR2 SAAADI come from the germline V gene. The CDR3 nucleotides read TGCGCCAGCAGTGAGACCGGTAGCAATCAGCCCCAGCATTTT. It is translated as CASSETGSNQPQHF.

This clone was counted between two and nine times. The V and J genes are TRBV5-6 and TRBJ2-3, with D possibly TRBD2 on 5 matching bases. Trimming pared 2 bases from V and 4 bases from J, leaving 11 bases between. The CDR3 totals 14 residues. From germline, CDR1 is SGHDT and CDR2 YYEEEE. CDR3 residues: CASSFFSEPDTQYF. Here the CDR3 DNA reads TGTGCCAGCAGCTTTTTTAGCGAGCCAGATACGCAGTATTTT.

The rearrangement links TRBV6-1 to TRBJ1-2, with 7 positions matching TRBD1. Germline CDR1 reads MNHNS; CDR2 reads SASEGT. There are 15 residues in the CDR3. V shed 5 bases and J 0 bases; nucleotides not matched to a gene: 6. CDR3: CASSLQGGANYGYTF. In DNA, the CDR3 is TGTGCCAGCAGTCTCCAGGGGGGGGCTAACTATGGCTACACCTTC.

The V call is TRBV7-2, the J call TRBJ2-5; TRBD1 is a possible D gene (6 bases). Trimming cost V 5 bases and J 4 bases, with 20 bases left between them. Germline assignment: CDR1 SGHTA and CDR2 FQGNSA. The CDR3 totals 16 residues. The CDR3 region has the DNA TGTGCCAGCAGCCCCAGGGGCGTGGGGCCGCCAGAGACCCAGTACTTC. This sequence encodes CASSPRGVGPPETQYF.

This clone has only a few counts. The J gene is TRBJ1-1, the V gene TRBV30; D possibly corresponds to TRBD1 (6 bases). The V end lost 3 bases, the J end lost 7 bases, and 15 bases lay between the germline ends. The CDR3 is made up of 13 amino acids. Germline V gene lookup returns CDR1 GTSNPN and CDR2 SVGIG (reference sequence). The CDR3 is CAWRLSRGHEAFF. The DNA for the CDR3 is TGTGCCTGGAGACTTAGCAGGGGACATGAAGCTTTCTTT. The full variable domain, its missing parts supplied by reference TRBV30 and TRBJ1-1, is SQTIHQWPATLVQPVGSPLSLECTVEGTSNPNLYWYRQAAGRGLQLLFYSVGIGQISSEVPQNLSASRPQDRQFILSSKKLLLSDSGFYLCAWRLSRGHEAFFGQGTRLTVV.

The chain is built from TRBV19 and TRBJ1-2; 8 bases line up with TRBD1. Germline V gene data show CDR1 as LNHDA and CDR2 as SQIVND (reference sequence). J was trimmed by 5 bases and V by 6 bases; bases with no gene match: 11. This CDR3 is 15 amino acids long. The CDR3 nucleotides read TGTGCCAGTAGCCGCAGGGGACAGGACTCTTATGGCTACACCTTC. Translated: CASSRRGQDSYGYTF. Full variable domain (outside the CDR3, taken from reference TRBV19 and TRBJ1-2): DGGITQSPKYLFRKEGQNVTLSCEQNLNHDAMYWYRQDPGQGLRLIYYSQIVNDFQKGDIAEGYSVSREKKESFPLTVTSAQKNPTAFYLCASSRRGQDSYGYTFGSGTRLTVV.

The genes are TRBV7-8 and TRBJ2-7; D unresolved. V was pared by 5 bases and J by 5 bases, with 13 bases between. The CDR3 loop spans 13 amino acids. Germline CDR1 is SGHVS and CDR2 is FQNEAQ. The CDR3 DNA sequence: TGTGCCAGCAGCCCAAGAGCTAGGGACGAGCAGTACGTC. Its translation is CASSPRARDEQYV.

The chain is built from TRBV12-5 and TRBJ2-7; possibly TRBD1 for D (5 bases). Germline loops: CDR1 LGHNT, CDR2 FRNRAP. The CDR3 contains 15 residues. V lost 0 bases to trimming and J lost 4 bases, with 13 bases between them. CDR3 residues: CASGLVTDRPYEQYV. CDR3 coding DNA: TGTGCTAGTGGTTTGGTGACAGACAGACCGTACGAGCAGTACGTC.

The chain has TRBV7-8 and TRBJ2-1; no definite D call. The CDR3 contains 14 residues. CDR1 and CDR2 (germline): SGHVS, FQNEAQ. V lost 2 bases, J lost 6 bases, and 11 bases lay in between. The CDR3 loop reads CASSLNHGFNEQFF. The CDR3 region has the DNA TGTGCCAGCAGCTTAAATCACGGGTTCAATGAGCAGTTCTTC.

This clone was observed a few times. This CDR3 is CASSIVHMNTEAFF. The DNA of the CDR3 is TGTGCCAGTAGTATTGTCCATATGAACACTGAAGCTTTCTTT. This chain links TRBV19 with TRBJ1-1; D unresolved. The CDR3 runs to 14 residues. V dropped 3 bases and J dropped 0 bases, with 8 bases sitting between them. Germline assignment: CDR1 LNHDA and CDR2 SQIVND (reference sequence).

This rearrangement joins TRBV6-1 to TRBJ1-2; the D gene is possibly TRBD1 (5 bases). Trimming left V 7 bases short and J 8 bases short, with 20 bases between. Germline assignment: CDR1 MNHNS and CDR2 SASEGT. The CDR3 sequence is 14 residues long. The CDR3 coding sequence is TGTGCCAGCACCGAAGAAAGCGGGGGGAACGGCTACACCTTC. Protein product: CASTEESGGNGYTF.

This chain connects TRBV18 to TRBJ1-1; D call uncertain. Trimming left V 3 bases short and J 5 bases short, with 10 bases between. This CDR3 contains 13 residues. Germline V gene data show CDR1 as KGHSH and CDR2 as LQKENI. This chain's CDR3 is CASSPLGGTEAFF. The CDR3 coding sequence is TGTGCCAGCTCACCTTTAGGAGGAACTGAAGCTTTCTTT.

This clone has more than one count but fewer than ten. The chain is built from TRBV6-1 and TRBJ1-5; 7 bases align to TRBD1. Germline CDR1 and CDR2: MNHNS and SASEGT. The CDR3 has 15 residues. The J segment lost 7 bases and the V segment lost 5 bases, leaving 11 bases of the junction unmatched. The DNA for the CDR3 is TGTGCCAGCAGTTCCACAACAGGGGCAGGGCAGCCCCAGCATTTT. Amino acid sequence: CASSSTTGAGQPQHF.

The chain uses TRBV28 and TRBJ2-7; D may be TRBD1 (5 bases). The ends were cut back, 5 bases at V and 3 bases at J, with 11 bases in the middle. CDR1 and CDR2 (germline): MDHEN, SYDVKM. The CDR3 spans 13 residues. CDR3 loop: CASSLRQLYEQYF. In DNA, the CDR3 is TGTGCCAGCAGTCTGCGACAGCTCTACGAGCAGTACTTC.

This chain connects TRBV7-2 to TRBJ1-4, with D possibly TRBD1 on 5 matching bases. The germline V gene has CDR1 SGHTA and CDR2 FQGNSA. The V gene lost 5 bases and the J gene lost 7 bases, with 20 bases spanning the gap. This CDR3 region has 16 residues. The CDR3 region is CASSRLEIGVIEKLFF. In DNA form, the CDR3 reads TGTGCCAGCAGCCGGCTGGAGATAGGGGTTATTGAAAAACTGTTTTTT.

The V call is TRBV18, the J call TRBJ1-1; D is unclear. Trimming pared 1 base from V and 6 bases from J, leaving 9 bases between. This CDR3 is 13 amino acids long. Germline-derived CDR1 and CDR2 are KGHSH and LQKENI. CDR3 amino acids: CASSPQGGPEAFF. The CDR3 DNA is TGTGCCAGCTCACCACAAGGAGGTCCTGAAGCTTTCTTT.

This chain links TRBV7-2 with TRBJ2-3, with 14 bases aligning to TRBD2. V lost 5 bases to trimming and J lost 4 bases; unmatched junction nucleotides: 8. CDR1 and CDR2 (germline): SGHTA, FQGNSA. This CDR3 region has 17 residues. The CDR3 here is CASSPGLAGGVADTQYF. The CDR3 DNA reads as TGTGCCAGCAGCCCCGGACTAGCGGGAGGAGTTGCAGATACGCAGTATTTT.

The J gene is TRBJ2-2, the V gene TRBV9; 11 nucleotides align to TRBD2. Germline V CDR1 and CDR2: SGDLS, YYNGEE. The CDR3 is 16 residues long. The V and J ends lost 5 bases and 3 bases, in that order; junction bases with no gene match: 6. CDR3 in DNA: TGTGCCAGCAGTTTTACTAGCGGGAGTTACACCGGGGAGCTGTTTTTT. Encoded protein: CASSFTSGSYTGELFF. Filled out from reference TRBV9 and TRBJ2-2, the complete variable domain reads DSGVTQTPKHLITATGQRVTLRCSPRSGDLSVYWYQQSLDQGLQFLIQYYNGEERAKGNILERFSAQQFPDLHSELNLSSLELGDSALYFCASSFTSGSYTGELFFGEGSRLTVL.

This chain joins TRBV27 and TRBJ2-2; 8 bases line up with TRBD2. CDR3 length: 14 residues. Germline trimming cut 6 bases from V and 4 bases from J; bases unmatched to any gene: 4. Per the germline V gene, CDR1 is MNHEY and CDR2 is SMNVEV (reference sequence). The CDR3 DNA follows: TGTGCCAGCAGAGCGGGAGTCCCCACCGGGGAGCTGTTTTTT. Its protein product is CASRAGVPTGELFF.

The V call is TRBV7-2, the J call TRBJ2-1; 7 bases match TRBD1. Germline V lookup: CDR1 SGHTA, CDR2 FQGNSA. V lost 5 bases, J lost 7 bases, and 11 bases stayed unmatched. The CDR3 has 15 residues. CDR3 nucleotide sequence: TGTGCCAGCAGCCGTACAGGGGAGATGGGGAATGAGCAGTTCTTC. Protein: CASSRTGEMGNEQFF.